A selection of T cell receptor beta chains follows, all from one sample in a study of blood T cell repertoires in COVID-19. Measured with immunoSEQ multiplex PCR; TCRdb has only the in-frame clones, and not every one. In the table there are about 89,000 clones, approximately 84% of which are singletons. The specimen sequenced was peripheral blood. Receptor source: a woman at least 80 years old with acute or convalescent COVID-19. Each CDR3 is given with its conserved first and last residue. The order of the fields is D gene, V gene, J gene, clone size, CDR3 DNA, CDR3 protein. D genes are given only for firm matches. The size of a clone is reported for some rows only, either as once, few or many, or as a class for expanded clones.

>TRBD1|TRBV3-1/TRBV3-2|TRBJ1-2|-
TGTGCCAGCAGCCAAGATCTGGACAGGGGGCGATATGGCTACACCTTC
CASSQDLDRGRYGYTF
>-|TRBV11-2|TRBJ2-2|-
TGTGCCAGCAGCTTAGCACAGGCAGGGGAGCTGTTTTTT
CASSLAQAGELFF
>TRBD2|TRBV9|TRBJ2-3|-
TGTGCCAGCACCAGAGCGGGGGGCTCTTATACGCAGTATTTT
CASTRAGGSYTQYF
>-|TRBV4-3|TRBJ1-1|few
TGCGCCAGCAGCCAGCAAACAACAGGGAAAACTGAAGCTTTCTTT
CASSQQTTGKTEAFF
>TRBD1|TRBV3-1/TRBV3-2|TRBJ1-3|once
TGTGCCAGCAGCTCTCCGGTGGGCAGGGGGCAATCTGGAAACACCATATATTTT
CASSSPVGRGQSGNTIYF
>TRBD1|TRBV7-2|TRBJ2-2|-
TGTGCCAGCAGCCCGCCGGGACAGGCGGTCGGGGAGCTGTTTTTT
CASSPPGQAVGELFF
>-|TRBV7-9|TRBJ1-3|-
TGTGCCAGCAGCTTAGAGGGGAAAGCTGGAAACACCATATATTTT
CASSLEGKAGNTIYF
>TRBD2|TRBV11-2|TRBJ2-3|-
TGTGCCAGCAGCTTAGCCCTTAGGAGCGGGGGGAAAACAGATACGCAGTATTTT
CASSLALRSGGKTDTQYF
>-|TRBV25-1|TRBJ1-2|-
TGTGCCAGCAGTGAATATGCACAGGGCGATGGCTACACCTTC
CASSEYAQGDGYTF
>-|TRBV7-9|TRBJ1-3|-
TGTGCCAGCAGCCCGCTCCGGGATTTGCAAAACACCATATATTTT
CASSPLRDLQNTIYF
>TRBD2|TRBV2|TRBJ2-5|-
TGTGCCAGCAGGGGACTAGCGGGGGGGCCGGTGTACTTC
CASRGLAGGPVYF
>TRBD1|TRBV5-1|TRBJ2-7|-
TGCGCCAGCAGCCCAGGGACAGGGGGCGTCAACGAGCAGTACTTC
CASSPGTGGVNEQYF
>-|TRBV4-1|TRBJ1-4|-
TGCGCCAGCAGCCAAGACGCAAGCAGGGGCGAGGTGTTTTTT
CASSQDASRGEVFF
>TRBD1|TRBV3-1/TRBV3-2|TRBJ2-5|-
TGTGCCAGCAGCCCGGGGACAGGGGGTCAAGAGACCCAGTACTTC
CASSPGTGGQETQYF
>TRBD1|TRBV7-9|TRBJ1-1|-
TGTGCCAGCAGCTCCCGACAGGGGATGAACACTGAAGCTTTCTTT
CASSSRQGMNTEAFF
>-|TRBV4-3|TRBJ1-2|-
TGCGCCAGCAGCCAAGACTCAAGCCCGTCTAACTATGGCTACACCTTC
CASSQDSSPSNYGYTF
>-|TRBV2|TRBJ2-7|-
TGTGCCAGCAGTGTTGGCAGGGGTTACGAGCAGTACTTC
CASSVGRGYEQYF
>-|TRBV11-2|TRBJ1-4|-
TGTGCCAGCAGCTTACCAAGAACAACGCTTAATGAAAAACTGTTTTTT
CASSLPRTTLNEKLFF
>-|TRBV27|TRBJ1-6|-
TGTGCCAGCAGTTCCGGGAATAATTCACCCCTCCACTTT
CASSSGNNSPLHF
>TRBD1|TRBV3-1/TRBV3-2|TRBJ1-3|-
TGTGCCAGCAGCCAAGGAACAGGGGGCTCTGGAAACACCATATATTTT
CASSQGTGGSGNTIYF
>TRBD1|TRBV7-9|TRBJ2-1|-
TGTGCCAGCAGCCCCCCAGTCCGGGACAGAAACTACAATGAGCAGTTCTTC
CASSPPVRDRNYNEQFF
>-|TRBV10-3|TRBJ2-1|-
TGTGCCATCAGATCCCGATCGGGGGACTCCTACAATGAGCAGTTCTTC
CAIRSRSGDSYNEQFF
>-|TRBV6-5|TRBJ1-5|-
TGTGCCAGCAGCCCAGGGGTTCACGGGCAGCCCCAGCATTTT
CASSPGVHGQPQHF
>-|TRBV12-2|TRBJ1-5|-
TGTGCAAGTCGCTTGGACATATCCAATCAGCCCCAGCATTTT
CASRLDISNQPQHF
>-|TRBV6-6|TRBJ1-4|-
TGTGCCAGCAGCCGCGGGCAGGAATTTTCGAAACTGTTTTTT
CASSRGQEFSKLFF
>TRBD1|TRBV5-4|TRBJ1-3|-
TGTGCCAGCAGCTTACCCGGGACAGGGGGCTCTGGAAACACCATATATTTT
CASSLPGTGGSGNTIYF
>TRBD1|TRBV5-1|TRBJ2-7|once
TGCGCCAGCAGCCCGAGGGGGCAGTACGAGCAGTACTTC
CASSPRGQYEQYF
>-|TRBV5-1|TRBJ1-2|-
TGCGCCAGCAAGCAGGGGTTAAACGATGGCTACACCTTC
CASKQGLNDGYTF
>TRBD1|TRBV6-4|TRBJ1-5|few
TGTGCCCGGAGAGAGGACAGGGCCACTATAGTTGGCAATCAGCCCCAGCATTTT
CARREDRATIVGNQPQHF
>-|TRBV7-9|TRBJ1-4|-
TGTGCCAGCAGCTTTCTGACAGGATATAATGAAAAACTGTTTTTT
CASSFLTGYNEKLFF
>-|TRBV5-1|TRBJ2-2|-
TGCGCCAGCAGCCCGGGACACCGGAACACCGGGGAGCTGTTTTTT
CASSPGHRNTGELFF
>TRBD2|TRBV2|TRBJ2-2|-
TGTGCCAGCAGTGAAGCTGCGGGGGGGCTCGGCGGGGAGCTGTTTTTT
CASSEAAGGLGGELFF
>-|TRBV11-2|TRBJ2-7|-
TGTGCCAGCAGCCCCAGGCTCGAGCAGTACTTC
CASSPRLEQYF
>TRBD2|TRBV11-3|TRBJ2-1|once
TGTGCCAGCAGCTTAGTGCGGGGGGGGTCCTACAATGAGCAGTTCTTC
CASSLVRGGSYNEQFF
>TRBD1|TRBV6-5|TRBJ1-4|-
TGTGCCAGCAGTAAGGGACAGGGGGCTGAAAAACTGTTTTTT
CASSKGQGAEKLFF
>-|TRBV11-2|TRBJ2-3|-
TGTGCCAGCAGCCCCACTAATAGACTCACAGATACGCAGTATTTT
CASSPTNRLTDTQYF
>-|TRBV19|TRBJ1-2|-
TGTGCCAGTAGTCCCGGGCGCAGCGGGTTAGATGGCTACACCTTC
CASSPGRSGLDGYTF